These T cell receptor beta chains were read from a single sample in a study of CD8+ T cells in alopecia areata. TCRdb's table, derived via immunoSEQ multiplex PCR, lists solely in-frame clones and lacks some. The sample lists around 190,000 clones; 64% were seen once. The sample consisted of CD4+ T cells sorted from blood, taken at week 4, from a patient treated with tofacitinib. Receptors originate from a human donor with alopecia areata. Each CDR3 is given with its conserved first and last residue. The order of the fields is J gene, D gene, clone size, V gene, CDR3 DNA, CDR3 protein. D genes are given only for firm matches. Clone size is not always given. Where it is, it says once, few, many or a class for expanded clones.

>TRBJ2-1|TRBD1|NA|TRBV30
TGTGCCTGGAGTGTTGGGACAGGAGGGAGCGGGCAGTTCTTC
CAWSVGTGGSGQFF
>TRBJ1-5|NA|NA|TRBV30
TGTGCCTGGGGGTCACATCGGACTTTTGGAGGCGGGAGGAGCAATCAGCCCCAGCATTTT
CAWGSHRTFGGGRSNQPQHF
>TRBJ2-7|NA|many|TRBV6-5
TGTGCCAGCAGTTACTCGATCCCGGGAACCTACGAGCAGTACTTC
CASSYSIPGTYEQYF
>TRBJ1-2|NA|few|TRBV5-1
TGCGCCAGCAGCTTACCGGGATATGGCTACACCTTC
CASSLPGYGYTF
>TRBJ2-1|NA|NA|TRBV29-1
TGCAGCGTTGTCCCGGGTGTAATAGAGCAGTTCTTC
CSVVPGVIEQFF
>TRBJ2-3|NA|NA|TRBV9
TGTGCCAGCAGCGTATCCCAGCGGGATACGCAGTATTTT
CASSVSQRDTQYF
>TRBJ1-2|NA|NA|TRBV30
TGTGCCTGGAGTGTACTAAAAGTGGGGCCTTGTGGCTACACCTTC
CAWSVLKVGPCGYTF
>TRBJ1-2|NA|NA|TRBV15
TGTGCCACCAGCAGGCTCCGAGGCCCCGGGGGGATTACTAACTATGGCTACACCTTC
CATSRLRGPGGITNYGYTF
>TRBJ2-7|TRBD2|few|TRBV6-6
TGTGCCAGCAGTTACGAGGCGGGGGGGGTGGAGCAGTACTTC
CASSYEAGGVEQYF
>TRBJ2-3|NA|NA|TRBV29-1
TGCAGCTGCCCTGTTTGGGATGTTCCAGATACGCAGTATTTT
CSCPVWDVPDTQYF
>TRBJ2-5|TRBD2|once|TRBV30
TGTGCCTGGACGAGGGGATCCGGGGGGGGCGAGACCCAGTACTTC
CAWTRGSGGGETQYF
>TRBJ2-5|TRBD2|NA|TRBV4-3
TGCGCCAGCAGCCAAGGACTAGCGGAAGGACAGACCCAGTACTTC
CASSQGLAEGQTQYF